This TCR beta chain was identified during a study of blood T cell repertoires in COVID-19. Study background: PBMCs, B-cell-depleted T cells, or T cells provided the cDNA or gDNA that made up the material.

The V end lost 0 bases, the J end lost 6 bases, and 14 bases lay between the germline ends. CDR1 and CDR2 from the germline V gene are LNHDA and SQIVND (reference sequence). The CDR3 runs to 15 residues. The repertoire was sequenced with immunoSEQ multiplex PCR; TCRdb's copy has only in-frame clones and lacks some. The sample records roughly 80,000 clones, more than 60% being singletons. V gene TRBV19 combines with J gene TRBJ1-2; D call uncertain. Sequenced sample: peripheral blood. The source of this sequence is a human donor in a cohort sampled during active COVID-19. The CDR3 region is CASSIDRRGINGYTF. The CDR3, as DNA: TGTGCCAGTAGTATAGATAGGCGAGGGATAAATGGCTACACCTTC.